Described below is a single T cell receptor beta chain sequence and its context. What it binds is not known. This record belongs to a study of T cells in Graves' hyperthyroidism and ophthalmopathy. Study overall: Peripheral blood sampling occurred at initial diagnosis, before any treatment. Study conclusions and caveats: Prediction of ophthalmopathy progression came a median roughly 6.6 months pre-onset. Researchers found most expanded thyroid clonotypes above 0.001 in blood as well.

The CDR3 is 15 residues long. Germline CDR1 reads SGHNT; CDR2 reads YYREEE (reference sequence). V was trimmed by 0 bases and J by 1 base, leaving 10 bases between them. Regions amplified from RNA transcripts were the TCR beta CDR3 regions. Using the HTBI primer set, a first-round RT-PCR was run on the TCR CDR3. TCRdb called the multiplex PCR reads again in MiXCR, with one record for every CDR3 protein. The data show 500,000 to 700,000 distinct CDR3 sequences, around 15% seen once. The clonotype was recovered from a woman aged 18-29 years with Graves' hyperthyroidism. Sequencing input: blood. V usage is TRBV5-4 and J usage is TRBJ2-5; the D is unclear. Here the CDR3 reads CASSLDAGSQETQYF. The CDR3 nucleotides read TGTGCCAGCAGCTTGGACGCAGGATCCCAAGAGACCCAGTACTTC.